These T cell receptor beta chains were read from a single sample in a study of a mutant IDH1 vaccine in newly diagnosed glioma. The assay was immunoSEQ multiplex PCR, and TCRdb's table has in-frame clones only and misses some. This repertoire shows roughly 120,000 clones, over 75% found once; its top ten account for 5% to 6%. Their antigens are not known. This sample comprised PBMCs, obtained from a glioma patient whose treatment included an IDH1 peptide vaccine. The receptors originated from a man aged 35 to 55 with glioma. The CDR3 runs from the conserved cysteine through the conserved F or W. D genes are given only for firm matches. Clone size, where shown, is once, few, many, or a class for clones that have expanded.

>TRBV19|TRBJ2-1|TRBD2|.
CASSIGAGGSGSNEQFF
TGTGCCAGTAGTATTGGGGCGGGAGGGTCCGGTAGCAATGAGCAGTTCTTC
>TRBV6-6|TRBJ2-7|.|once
CASSASGQTYEQYF
TGTGCCAGCAGCGCTTCCGGACAGACCTACGAGCAGTACTTC
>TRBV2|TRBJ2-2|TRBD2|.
CASSGPAGVNTGELFF
TGTGCCAGCAGTGGTCCAGCGGGAGTAAACACCGGGGAGCTGTTTTTT
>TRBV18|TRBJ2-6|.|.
CASSSAPNGANVLTF
TGTGCCAGCTCATCAGCCCCCAACGGGGCCAACGTCCTGACTTTC
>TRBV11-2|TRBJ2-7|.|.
CASSVGRGSVEQYF
TGTGCCAGCAGCGTAGGTAGGGGCTCCGTCGAGCAGTACTTC
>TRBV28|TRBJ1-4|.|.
CASSSRDIPEKLFF
TGTGCCAGCAGTTCCCGGGACATCCCCGAAAAACTGTTTTTT
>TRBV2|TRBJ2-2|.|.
CASRPGRGTGELFF
TGTGCCAGCAGGCCGGGACGGGGCACCGGGGAGCTGTTTTTT
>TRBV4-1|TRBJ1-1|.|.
CASSQEVGEAFF
TGCGCCAGCAGCCAAGAGGTCGGGGAAGCTTTCTTT
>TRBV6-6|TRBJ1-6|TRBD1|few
CASTAPGTGNSPLHF
TGTGCCAGCACCGCCCCCGGGACAGGGAATTCACCCCTCCACTTT
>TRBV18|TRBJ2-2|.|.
CASSIDTGELFF
TGTGCCAGCTCAATCGACACCGGGGAGCTGTTTTTT
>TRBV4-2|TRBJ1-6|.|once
CASSLGGQLSPLHF
TGTGCCAGCAGCCTCGGCGGACAGCTTTCACCCCTCCACTTT
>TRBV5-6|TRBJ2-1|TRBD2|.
CASSSPSGGPSYNEQFF
TGTGCCAGCAGCTCCCCCAGCGGGGGGCCATCCTACAATGAGCAGTTCTTC
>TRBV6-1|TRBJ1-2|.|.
CASRGTANYGYTF
TGTGCCAGCAGAGGAACAGCTAACTATGGCTACACCTTC
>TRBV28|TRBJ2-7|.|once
CASSLRAMLGGLSYEQYF
TGTGCCAGCAGTTTAAGGGCGATGTTGGGTGGGTTAAGCTACGAGCAGTACTTC
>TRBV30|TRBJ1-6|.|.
CAWSIGLNSPLHF
TGTGCCTGGAGTATCGGTCTCAATTCACCCCTCCACTTT
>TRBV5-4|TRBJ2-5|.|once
CASSLTAAQETQYF
TGTGCCAGCAGCTTAACAGCGGCCCAAGAGACCCAGTACTTC
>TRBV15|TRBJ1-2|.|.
CATSRPPLQSGYGYTF
TGTGCCACCAGCAGGCCGCCCCTACAGAGTGGCTATGGCTACACCTTC
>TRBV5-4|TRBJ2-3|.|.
CASSRGVSDTQYF
TGTGCCAGCAGCCGAGGGGTCTCAGATACGCAGTATTTT
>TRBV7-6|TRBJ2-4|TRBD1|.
CASSPKGQGKNIQYF
TGTGCCAGCAGCCCGAAGGGACAGGGGAAAAACATTCAGTACTTC
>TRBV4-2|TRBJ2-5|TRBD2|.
CASSQEIAGLETQYF
TGTGCCAGCAGCCAAGAAATAGCGGGGTTAGAGACCCAGTACTTC
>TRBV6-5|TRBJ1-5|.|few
CASSSVGTDQPQHF
TGTGCCAGCAGTTCGGTGGGGACGGATCAGCCCCAGCATTTT
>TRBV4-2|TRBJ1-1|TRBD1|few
CASSLWTGGAKNTEAFF
TGTGCCAGCAGCTTGTGGACAGGGGGCGCCAAGAACACTGAAGCTTTCTTT
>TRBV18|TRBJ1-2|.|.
CASSPVLGGAYGYTF
TGTGCCAGCTCACCGGTACTGGGGGGGGCCTATGGCTACACCTTC
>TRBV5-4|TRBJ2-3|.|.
CASSFYEGGVDTQYF
TGTGCCAGCAGCTTTTATGAGGGTGGGGTAGATACGCAGTATTTT
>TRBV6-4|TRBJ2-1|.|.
CASARLEGPYNEQFF
TGTGCCAGCGCCAGACTAGAGGGCCCCTACAATGAGCAGTTCTTC
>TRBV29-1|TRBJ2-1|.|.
CSVSAGSYNEQFF
TGCAGCGTGTCGGCGGGCTCCTACAATGAGCAGTTCTTC
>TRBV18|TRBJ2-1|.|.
CASSSGPAKTYYNEQFF
TGTGCCAGCTCATCTGGGCCCGCCAAAACATACTACAATGAGCAGTTCTTC
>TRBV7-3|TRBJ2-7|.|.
CASSLKGSYEQYF
TGTGCCAGCAGCTTAAAAGGCTCCTACGAGCAGTACTTC
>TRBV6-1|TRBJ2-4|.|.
CASRGTTAKNIQYF
TGTGCCAGCAGGGGGACAACTGCCAAAAACATTCAGTACTTC
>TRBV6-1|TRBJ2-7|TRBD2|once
CASSASGSQYEQYF
TGTGCCAGCAGTGCTAGCGGGAGTCAATACGAGCAGTACTTC
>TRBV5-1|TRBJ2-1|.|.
CASSLWQGVVANNEQFF
TGCGCCAGCAGCTTGTGGCAGGGAGTTGTCGCAAACAATGAGCAGTTCTTC
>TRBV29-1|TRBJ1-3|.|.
CSVGTGNTIYF
TGCAGCGTCGGGACAGGAAACACCATATATTTT
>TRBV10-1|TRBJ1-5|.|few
CASSDRVGGNQPQHF
TGCGCCAGCAGTGACAGGGTCGGGGGCAATCAGCCCCAGCATTTT
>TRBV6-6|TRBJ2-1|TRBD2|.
CASSYRREGFNEQFF
TGTGCCAGCAGTTACCGGCGGGAGGGCTTCAATGAGCAGTTCTTC
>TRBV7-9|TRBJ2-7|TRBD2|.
CASSLGGLAGGKSAYEQYF
TGTGCCAGCAGCTTAGGGGGTCTAGCGGGAGGTAAAAGCGCCTACGAGCAGTACTTC
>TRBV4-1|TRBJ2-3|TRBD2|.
CASSQDGGGTRGRLTDTQYF
TGCGCCAGCAGCCAAGACGGGGGGGGAACTCGCGGGAGACTCACAGATACGCAGTATTTT
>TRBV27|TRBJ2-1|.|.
CASSSPDSPYYNEQFF
TGTGCCAGCAGTTCACCAGACAGTCCCTACTACAATGAGCAGTTCTTC
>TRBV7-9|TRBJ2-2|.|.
CASSLKEGRTGELFF
TGTGCCAGCAGCCTGAAGGAGGGGCGCACCGGGGAGCTGTTTTTT
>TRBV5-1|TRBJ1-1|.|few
CASSSYRARNTEAFF
TGCGCCAGCAGCTCTTACAGGGCACGCAACACTGAAGCTTTCTTT
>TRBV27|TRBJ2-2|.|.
CASSLSWGELFF
TGTGCCAGCAGCCTCTCATGGGGGGAGCTGTTTTTT
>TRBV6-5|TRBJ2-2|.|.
CASTERVTGTGELFF
TGTGCCAGCACCGAAAGGGTCACGGGGACCGGGGAGCTGTTTTTT
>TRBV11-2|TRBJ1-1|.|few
CASSFFQGVGEDTEAFF
TGTGCCAGCAGCTTCTTCCAGGGAGTGGGTGAGGACACTGAAGCTTTCTTT
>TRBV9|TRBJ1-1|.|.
CASSVARGGTEAFF
TGTGCCAGCAGCGTAGCTAGGGGAGGAACTGAAGCTTTCTTT
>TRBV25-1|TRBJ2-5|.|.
CASSEFVGAQETQYF
TGTGCCAGCAGTGAATTTGTCGGGGCCCAAGAGACCCAGTACTTC
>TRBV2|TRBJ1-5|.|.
CASNADRGPWHF
TGTGCCAGCAACGCCGACCGGGGTCCGTGGCATTTT
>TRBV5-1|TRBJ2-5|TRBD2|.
CASSLDLPISGGPGETQYF
TGCGCCAGCAGCTTGGATCTTCCCATTAGCGGGGGACCAGGGGAGACCCAGTACTTC
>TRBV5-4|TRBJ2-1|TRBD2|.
CASSSGGDPINEQFF
TGTGCCAGCAGCTCGGGGGGGGATCCAATCAATGAGCAGTTCTTC
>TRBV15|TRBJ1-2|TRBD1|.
CATSRDQGQGFYGYTF
TGTGCCACCAGCAGAGATCAGGGACAGGGTTTCTATGGCTACACCTTC
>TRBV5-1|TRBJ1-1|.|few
CASSPARGRGTEAFF
TGCGCCAGCAGCCCCGCGAGGGGCCGAGGGACTGAAGCTTTCTTT
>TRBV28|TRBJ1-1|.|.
CASSPQYAGGNTEAFF
TGTGCCAGCAGCCCCCAATATGCGGGGGGGAACACTGAAGCTTTCTTT
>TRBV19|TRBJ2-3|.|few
CASSTTGTPADTQYF
TGTGCCAGTAGTACAACCGGGACTCCAGCAGATACGCAGTATTTT
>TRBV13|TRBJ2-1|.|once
CASRGGASQQFF
TGTGCCAGCAGAGGGGGGGCTAGCCAGCAGTTCTTC
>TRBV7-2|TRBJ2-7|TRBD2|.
CASSLEASGGAYEQYF
TGTGCCAGCAGCTTAGAGGCTAGCGGGGGGGCCTACGAGCAGTACTTC
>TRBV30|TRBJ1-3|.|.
CARRTRGHPSGNTIYF
TGTGCCCGGAGAACGAGAGGACACCCGTCTGGAAACACCATATATTTT
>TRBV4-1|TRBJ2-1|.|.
CASSQLDIISYNEQFF
TGCGCCAGCAGCCAACTTGACATCATCTCCTACAATGAGCAGTTCTTC
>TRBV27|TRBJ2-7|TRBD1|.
CASSTGGWGYEQYF
TGTGCCAGCAGTACAGGGGGTTGGGGGTACGAGCAGTACTTC
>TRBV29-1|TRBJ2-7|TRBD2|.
CSVVAGQIYEQYF
TGCAGCGTGGTAGCGGGGCAAATATACGAGCAGTACTTC
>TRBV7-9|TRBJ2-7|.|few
CASSSSARSSYEQYF
TGTGCCAGCAGCTCTAGTGCGAGAAGTTCCTACGAGCAGTACTTC
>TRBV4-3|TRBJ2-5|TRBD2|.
CASSQDYLGTSGSPETQYF
TGCGCCAGCAGCCAAGATTATCTAGGGACTAGCGGGAGTCCAGAGACCCAGTACTTC
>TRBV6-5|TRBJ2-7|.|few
CASRRVEVYEQYF
TGTGCCAGTCGACGAGTCGAGGTCTACGAGCAGTACTTC